The 30 T cell receptor beta chains below come from one sample, sequenced in a study of T cells in Graves' hyperthyroidism and ophthalmopathy. Amplification targeted TCR beta CDR3 regions from RNA transcripts. Primed by the HTBI set, a first-round RT-PCR was run on the TCR CDR3. In TCRdb, the multiplex PCR reads were re-called with MiXCR into one record per CDR3 protein. The sample yields around 300,000 distinct CDR3 sequences, 14% seen once. Sequenced material: blood. Receptors originate from a woman between 25 and 40 years old with Graves' hyperthyroidism.

This clonotype was seen a few times. The chain couples TRBV28 to TRBJ1-4; no clear D gene. With 7 bases removed from V and 6 bases from J, the gap between germline ends came to 15 bases. The CDR3 sequence is 14 residues long. Germline V lookup: CDR1 MDHEN, CDR2 SYDVKM. DNA for the CDR3: TGTGCCAGCACGGATAGGCAAGTCCATGAAAAACTGTTTTTT. Residues: CASTDRQVHEKLFF.

This clonotype was detected many times. V and J are TRBV27 and TRBJ2-3; 9 nucleotides line up with TRBD2. CDR1 and CDR2 (germline): MNHEY, SMNVEV (reference sequence). CDR3 length: 17 amino acids. V lost 1 base and J lost 2; bases outside the gene matches: 7. The DNA for the CDR3 is TGTGCCAGCAGTTTATTTGGCGGGAGGGATATCACAGATACGCAGTATTTT. The encoded protein is CASSLFGGRDITDTQYF.

This clonotype turned up a few times. The chain combines TRBV4-2 with TRBJ2-2, with 14 bases fitting TRBD2. The CDR3 covers 21 residues. From germline, CDR1 is LGHNA and CDR2 YNFKEQ. Trimming cost V 2 bases and J 5 bases; bases outside gene matches: 16. Here the CDR3 DNA reads TGTGCCAGCAGCCAACGCCTCGGGACTAGCGGGAGAGGGGGATTGACCGGGGAGCTGTTTTTT. Translation: CASSQRLGTSGRGGLTGELFF.

In this sample, this clonotype turned up a few times. The chain is built from TRBV12-3 or TRBV12-4 and TRBJ2-3; D remains unclear. Trimming stripped 7 bases from V and 0 bases from J, with 11 bases between. This CDR3 has 14 amino acids. The CDR3 nucleotides read TGTGCCAGCACCGCGCTCGACAGCACAGATACGCAGTATTTT. Its protein product is CASTALDSTDTQYF.

This clonotype was detected many times. The genes are TRBV28 and TRBJ2-5, with D uncertain. In germline, CDR1 is MDHEN, CDR2 SYDVKM. V lost 7 bases and J lost 2, with 14 bases in between. The length of the CDR3 is 14 residues. This CDR3 is CASTPPLWQETQYF. As DNA, the CDR3 is TGTGCCAGCACGCCCCCCTTGTGGCAAGAGACCCAGTACTTC.

This clonotype came up many times. The V and J genes are TRBV7-2 and TRBJ2-2; 9 positions agree with TRBD2. CDR1 is SGHTA and CDR2 is FQGNSA in the germline V gene. The junction had 3 bases not matched to a gene; V was cut back by 3 bases and J by 4 bases. The CDR3 is made up of 15 amino acids. The CDR3 DNA is TGTGCCAGCAGCTTTTTAGCGGGAGTCACCGGGGAGCTGTTTTTT. Amino acids: CASSFLAGVTGELFF.

This clonotype was observed many times. The chain couples TRBV5-5 to TRBJ1-4; D is ambiguous. The germline V gene has CDR1 SGHKS and CDR2 YYEKEE (reference sequence). This CDR3 has 16 amino acids. The V gene lost 1 base and the J gene lost 5 bases, with 15 bases spanning the gap. The CDR3 reads CASSLLGVSLNEKLFF. For the CDR3, the DNA is TGTGCCAGCAGCTTGTTGGGTGTGAGCCTAAATGAAAAACTGTTTTTT.

This clonotype has ten or more counts. This sequence joins TRBV28 and TRBJ1-1; D not resolved. Germline CDR1 and CDR2: MDHEN and SYDVKM. The V gene lost 6 bases and the J gene lost 8 bases, with 10 bases spanning the gap. The CDR3 runs to 11 residues. The CDR3 nucleotides read TGTGCCAGCAGATCCCGGGCCGAAGCTTTCTTT. Its translation: CASRSRAEAFF.

This clonotype has just a few counts. The CDR3 protein is CASSVSRGLAVGELFF. The CDR3 nucleotides read TGTGCCAGCAGCGTTTCCAGGGGACTAGCGGTCGGGGAGCTGTTTTTT. The V call is TRBV9, the J call TRBJ2-2; 11 bases align to TRBD2. V gave up 2 bases and J gave up 7 bases; unmatched junction bases: 7. Germline CDR1 SGDLS, CDR2 YYNGEE. The CDR3 is 16 amino acids.

At least ten counts were recorded for this clonotype. The chain carries TRBV20-1 and TRBJ2-7, with no clear D. Germline CDR1 reads DFQATT; CDR2 reads SNEGSKA (reference sequence). V was cut by 0 bases and J by 1 base, with 13 bases left in between. The CDR3 is 15 amino acids. The CDR3 region has the DNA TGCAGTGCTAGAGATCTCGACTTGAGTTCCTACGAGCAGTACTTC. It is translated as CSARDLDLSSYEQYF.

There are a few counts of this clonotype. This sequence joins TRBV11-2 and TRBJ1-2; the match to TRBD1 covers 8 bases. The germline CDR1 and CDR2 sequences are SGHAT and FQNNGV. This CDR3 has 15 amino acids. With 5 bases clipped from V and 2 bases from J, the junction kept 7 bases outside the gene matches. As DNA, the CDR3 is TGTGCCAGCAGCCTCGGGGCAGGGGGCAACTATGGCTACACCTTC. Translation gives CASSLGAGGNYGYTF.

The rearrangement joins TRBV6-9 to TRBJ2-1; 8 positions match TRBD2. The ends lost 5 bases at V and 0 bases at J; junction bases unmatched: 9. CDR1 is MNHGY, CDR2 SVAAGI, per germline. This CDR3 is 17 amino acids long. CDR3 protein: CASSITSGRFSYNEQFF. CDR3 bases: TGTGCCAGCAGTATTACGAGCGGGAGATTCTCCTACAATGAGCAGTTCTTC.

There are a few counts of this clonotype. The chain links TRBV20-1 to TRBJ2-3, with D unclear. The CDR3 covers 11 residues. Germline CDR1 DFQATT, CDR2 SNEGSKA (reference sequence). V lost 5 bases and J 6 bases, leaving 9 bases between the germline ends. The DNA of the CDR3 is TGCAGTGCTCATAGGTCGGATACGCAGTATTTT. Protein: CSAHRSDTQYF.

This clonotype was observed at least ten times. V usage is TRBV28 and J usage is TRBJ1-2; TRBD1 aligns across 7 bases. The CDR3 sequence is 16 residues long. With 5 bases clipped from V and 0 bases from J, the junction kept 9 bases outside the gene matches. Germline assignment: CDR1 MDHEN and CDR2 SYDVKM. The CDR3 spells CASSTPRDRTNYGYTF. Here the CDR3 DNA reads TGTGCCAGCAGTACGCCCCGGGACAGAACTAACTATGGCTACACCTTC.

This clonotype was counted only a few times. The chain recombines TRBV20-1 with TRBJ2-5; D call uncertain. Between the trimmed V and J ends, which lost 3 bases and 2 bases, there was a span of 10 bases. This CDR3 is 13 amino acids long. Germline CDR1 is DFQATT and CDR2 is SNEGSKA (reference sequence). The CDR3 sequence: CSASRSAQETQYF. In DNA form, the CDR3 reads TGCAGTGCTAGTCGGTCAGCGCAAGAGACCCAGTACTTC.

The chain links TRBV28 to TRBJ1-1; 10 nucleotides align to TRBD1. The J segment lost 5 bases and the V segment lost 5 bases, leaving 5 bases of the junction unmatched. The CDR3 has 14 amino acids. The germline V gene encodes CDR1 MDHEN and CDR2 SYDVKM. The CDR3 reads CASSIGTGETEAFF. CDR3 sequence (DNA): TGTGCCAGCAGTATAGGGACAGGGGAAACTGAAGCTTTCTTT.

Notes on this clonotype: A single base separates this from a much larger clone, so it may be a read error. The conserved phenylalanine or tryptophan normally closing the CDR3 is absent here, so this likely arose from a read error. The J gene is TRBJ2-2, the V gene TRBV7-7; D is perhaps TRBD1 (6 bases). Germline CDR1 is SSHAT and CDR2 is FNYEAQ (reference sequence). The CDR3 spans 14 residues. In DNA form, the CDR3 reads TGTGCTAGCAGCCGCAGGGGCAACACCGGGGAGCTGTTTCTT. It codes for CASSRRGNTGELFL.

This clonotype came up many times. The chain combines TRBV12-3 or TRBV12-4 with TRBJ2-1; D unclear. The CDR3 consists of 13 residues. V shed 6 bases and J shed 8 bases, with 14 bases lying between them. DNA of the CDR3: TGTGCCAGCAGAAACCCTATTTTCTATGAGCAGTTCTTC. Translated: CASRNPIFYEQFF.

Many counts were recorded for this clonotype. The rearrangement joins TRBV27 to TRBJ2-1; 8 nucleotides agree with TRBD2. The CDR3 is made up of 15 amino acids. V trimming: 3 bases; J trimming: 8 bases; junction bases outside the gene matches: 9. Germline V CDR1 and CDR2: MNHEY, SMNVEV (reference sequence). DNA for the CDR3: TGTGCCAGCAGTTTTCCCGAGCGGGAGAGGGATGAGCAGTTCTTC. Amino acids: CASSFPERERDEQFF.

CDR3 sequence: CASRPVGGDSYEQYF. The DNA for the CDR3 is TGTGCCAGCAGACCAGTTGGAGGCGACTCCTACGAGCAGTACTTC. The J gene is TRBJ2-7, the V gene TRBV27; tentatively, D is TRBD2 (5 bases). The CDR3 has 15 residues. Germline CDR1 reads MNHEY; CDR2 reads SMNVEV (reference sequence). V gave up 6 bases and J gave up 0 bases, with 15 bases separating them.

With respect to this clonotype: A read error may be the cause here, since a much bigger clone is one base away. The chain recombines TRBV15 with TRBJ2-1, with D uncertain. Trimming took off 1 base at V and 5 bases at J, with 15 bases between the two ends. There are 16 residues in the CDR3. Germline V gene lookup returns CDR1 LNHNV and CDR2 YYDKDF (reference sequence). The CDR3 region has the DNA TGTGCCACCAGCAGAGGCTGGGTAGAAAGAGACAATGAGCAGTTCTTC. Translation: CATSRGWVERDNEQFF.

This clonotype has ten or more counts. This chain connects TRBV12-3 or TRBV12-4 to TRBJ2-1; 13 bases agree with TRBD2. Trimming took 4 bases from V and 7 from J; bases not matched to a gene: 7. The CDR3 totals 16 residues. In DNA, the CDR3 is TGTGCCAGCAGTTCACCGGGACTAGCGGGACGGAATGAGCAGTTCTTC. It codes for CASSSPGLAGRNEQFF.

This chain joins TRBV6-1 and TRBJ2-2, with 8 bases lining up with TRBD2. The CDR3 consists of 19 residues. The J segment lost 1 base and the V segment lost 6 bases, leaving 16 bases of the junction unmatched. Germline assignment: CDR1 MNHNS and CDR2 SASEGT. The CDR3 protein is CASSTTELAATLNTGELFF. CDR3 DNA sequence: TGTGCCAGCAGCACAACCGAACTAGCGGCAACATTGAACACCGGGGAGCTGTTTTTT.

This clonotype appeared many times. V usage is TRBV12-3 or TRBV12-4 and J usage is TRBJ1-1; D ambiguous. V lost 1 base, J lost 1 base, and 7 bases lay in between. The CDR3 covers 14 residues. CDR3 nucleotide sequence: TGTGCCAGCAGTTTAGTTTACCAGAACACTGAAGCTTTCTTT. It encodes CASSLVYQNTEAFF.

This clonotype came up a few times. The DNA of the CDR3 is TGTGCCAGCAGCCCCTGGGGCCAAATGAACACTGAAGCTTTCTTT. Its protein product is CASSPWGQMNTEAFF. The rearrangement links TRBV11-1 to TRBJ1-1; perhaps TRBD1 as D (5 bases). This CDR3 has 15 residues. Germline V CDR1 and CDR2: SGHAT, FQDESV (reference sequence). The germline V and J ends were trimmed by 5 bases and 0 bases, with 13 bases remaining between them.

This clonotype was seen only a few times. V usage is TRBV6-5 and J usage is TRBJ1-6; TRBD1 might be the D (5 bases). Germline CDR1 and CDR2: MNHEY and SVGAGI. V lost 2 bases to trimming and J lost 14 bases, with 16 bases between them. CDR3 length equals 14 residues. CDR3 bases: TGTGCCAGCAGTTACCGGGCAGGGTCACTTTCCCTCCACTTT. This codes for CASSYRAGSLSLHF.

Only a few counts were recorded for this clonotype. The chain links TRBV12-3 or TRBV12-4 to TRBJ2-5; D is unresolved. V dropped 2 bases and J dropped 5 bases, with 9 bases sitting between them. This CDR3 is 13 amino acids long. The CDR3 protein is CASSLLDGETQYF. The CDR3 DNA sequence: TGTGCCAGCAGTTTACTAGACGGGGAGACCCAGTACTTC.

This clonotype was seen more than once but under ten times. The chain employs TRBV6-2 or TRBV6-3 and TRBJ2-3; D remains unclear. V dropped 2 bases and J dropped 3 bases, with 9 bases sitting between them. Germline CDR1 and CDR2: MNHEY and SVGEGT. This CDR3 spans 14 amino acids. The CDR3 loop is CASSYTLGTDTQYF. The CDR3 DNA reads TGTGCCAGCAGTTACACACTTGGTACAGATACGCAGTATTTT.

This clonotype was detected ten times or more. The chain uses TRBV28 and TRBJ1-1; D ambiguous. The CDR3 covers 14 residues. Germline lookup yields CDR1 MDHEN and CDR2 SYDVKM. V was clipped by 2 bases and J by 5 bases, with 12 bases between them. Here the CDR3 reads CASSLVRRRTEAFF. CDR3 in DNA: TGTGCCAGCAGTTTAGTCCGTAGGAGGACTGAAGCTTTCTTT.

This clonotype was detected only a few times. CDR3 DNA sequence: TGTGCCAGCAGCTTCCACCTCCAAGAGACCCAGTACTTC. Protein product: CASSFHLQETQYF. V and J are TRBV7-9 and TRBJ2-5, with no clear D. The CDR3 has 13 amino acids. From germline, CDR1 is SEHNR and CDR2 FQNEAQ (reference sequence). V was clipped by 3 bases and J by 1 base, with 6 bases between them.